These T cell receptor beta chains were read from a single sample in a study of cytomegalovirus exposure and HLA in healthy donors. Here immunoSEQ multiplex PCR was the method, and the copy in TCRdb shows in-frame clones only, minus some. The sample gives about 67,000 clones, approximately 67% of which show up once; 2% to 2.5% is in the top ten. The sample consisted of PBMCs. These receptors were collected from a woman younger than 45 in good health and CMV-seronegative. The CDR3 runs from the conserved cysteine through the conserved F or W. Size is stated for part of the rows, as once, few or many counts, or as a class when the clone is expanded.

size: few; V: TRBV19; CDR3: CASRPAGVDTGELFF
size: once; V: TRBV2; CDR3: CASATGPEAFF
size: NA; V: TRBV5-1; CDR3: CASSSTGSQNIQYF
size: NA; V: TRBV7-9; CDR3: CSSSSQSTSGGRLGETQYF
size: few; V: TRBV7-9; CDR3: CASSPGGLNTEAFF
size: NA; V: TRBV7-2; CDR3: CASSPTGLNTEAFF
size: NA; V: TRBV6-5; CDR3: CASRSGGQNTGELFF
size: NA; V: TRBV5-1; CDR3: CASSLGVYGYTF
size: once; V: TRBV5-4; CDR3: CASGRDSYNSPLHF
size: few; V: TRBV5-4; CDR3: CASSLVGDGNSPLHF
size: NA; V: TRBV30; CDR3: CAWSTGGNTEAFF
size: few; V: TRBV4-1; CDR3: CASSPRTGGKDGYTF
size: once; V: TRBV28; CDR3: CASSLEVAGGPETQYF
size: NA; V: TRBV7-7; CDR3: CASSPRQGRTEAFF
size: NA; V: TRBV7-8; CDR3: CASSRQRQNTEAFF
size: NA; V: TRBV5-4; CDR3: CASSQDLWRTTRYEQYF
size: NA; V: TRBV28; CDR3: CASSTDSPPNYGYTF
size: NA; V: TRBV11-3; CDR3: CASSLTSSYNEQFF
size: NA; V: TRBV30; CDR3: CAWGGREVTEAFF
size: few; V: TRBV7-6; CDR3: CASSAQTGEVAGNTIYF
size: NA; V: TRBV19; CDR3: CATTGLAGGYEQFF